This TCR beta chain appears in the sequencing data of a study of identifying expanded T cells in peripheral blood. V lost 3 bases and J lost 1, with 12 bases in between. The CDR3 runs to 15 residues. Per germline, CDR1 MNHEY and CDR2 SVGAGI. Overall study findings and caveats: Variance in clone template counts between roughly 2-week samples significantly increased with total template count across all healthy donors. Technical replicates showed about 1.2 changed clones; roughly two weeks about 16; four weeks 19.

As concerns this clone: Antigen: not known.

During the collection period, no donor immune events like infections were recorded. Clones were read by immunoSEQ multiplex PCR, and TCRdb kept only the in-frame ones, dropping some. The data show 80,000 to 90,000 clones, with 70% to 90% seen just once and around 5.2% held by the top ten. The V call is TRBV6-5, the J call TRBJ1-1; D unresolved. Material for sequencing was blood. The TCR sequence derives from a person aged 18-70 years in good health. The DNA for the CDR3 is TGTGCCAGCAGTTATCACGTGGGTAGGAACACTGAAGCTTTCTTT. It encodes CASSYHVGRNTEAFF.